The TCR beta chain under discussion was sequenced for a study of metastatic and nonmetastatic thyroid tumors. TCRdb re-processed the PCR reads through MiXCR. The data show tens of thousands of clones, about 20% seen once. The germline V and J ends were trimmed by 4 bases and 0 bases, with 13 bases remaining between them. Germline-derived CDR1 and CDR2 are SEHNR and FQNEAQ (reference sequence). The CDR3 runs to 15 residues. Nobody among the patients had been given any treatment before thyroid surgery. Sequenced input: tumor tissue. The rearrangement joins TRBV7-9 to TRBJ2-7; weak D call: TRBD2 (5 bases). This TCR was sampled from a female donor with papillary thyroid cancer or a benign thyroid nodule (not recorded which). Some clones in this sample may be carry-over from other donors' samples. CDR3 sequence reads: CASSSCDYLSYEQYF. CDR3 nucleotides: TGTGCCAGCAGCTCGTGTGACTACCTCTCCTACGAGCAGTACTTC.